This TCR beta chain was captured in a study of blood T cell repertoires in COVID-19. Study overall: The United States, Italy and Spain supplied acute and convalescent COVID-19 samples. PBMCs, B-cell-depleted T cells, or T cells were the source of the cDNA or gDNA that made up the material.

Deletions cut 2 bases from V and 5 bases from J, with 12 bases between. This CDR3 has 14 residues. Germline V gives CDR1 MNHNS, CDR2 SASEGT. Per the original methods: Quantification of nucleated cells was approximated via reference gene primer amplification. Data came from immunoSEQ multiplex PCR; TCRdb stores just in-frame clones and leaves some out. V and J calls and clone size come straight from that table; D and trimming were deduced from the DNA. The table includes about 200,000 clones, approximately 90% detected once. The receptor was derived from a man aged 40-49 years with acute or convalescent COVID-19. The chain employs TRBV6-1 and TRBJ1-2; the D gene is possibly TRBD1 (5 bases). Material for sequencing was peripheral blood. The CDR3 protein is CASSERRGLYGYTF. In DNA, the CDR3 is TGTGCCAGCAGTGAAAGAAGGGGACTATATGGCTACACCTTC.